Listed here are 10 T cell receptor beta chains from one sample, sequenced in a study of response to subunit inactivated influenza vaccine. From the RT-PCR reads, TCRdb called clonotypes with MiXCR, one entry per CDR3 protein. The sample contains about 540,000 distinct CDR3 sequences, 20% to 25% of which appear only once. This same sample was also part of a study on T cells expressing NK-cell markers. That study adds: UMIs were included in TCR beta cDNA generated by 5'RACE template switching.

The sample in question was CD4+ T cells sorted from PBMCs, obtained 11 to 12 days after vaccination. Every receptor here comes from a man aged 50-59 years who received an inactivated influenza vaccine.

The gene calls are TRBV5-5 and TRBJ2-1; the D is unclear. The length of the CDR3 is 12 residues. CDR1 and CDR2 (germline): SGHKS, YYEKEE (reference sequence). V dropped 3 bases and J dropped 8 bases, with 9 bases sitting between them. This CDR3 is CASSSGLYEQFF. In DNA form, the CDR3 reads TGTGCCAGCAGCTCCGGATTATATGAGCAGTTCTTC. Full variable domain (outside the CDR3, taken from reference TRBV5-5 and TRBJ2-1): DAGVTQSPTHLIKTRGQQVTLRCSPISGHKSVSWYQQVLGQGPQFIFQYYEKEERGRGNFPDRFSARQFPNYSSELNVNALLLGDSALYLCASSSGLYEQFFGPGTRLTVL.

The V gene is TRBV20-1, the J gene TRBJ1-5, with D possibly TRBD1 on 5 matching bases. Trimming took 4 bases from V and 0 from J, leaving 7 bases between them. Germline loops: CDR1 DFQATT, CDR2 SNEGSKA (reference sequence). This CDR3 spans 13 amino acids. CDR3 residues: CSATGNSNQPQHF. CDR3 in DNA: TGCAGTGCTACAGGGAATAGCAATCAGCCCCAGCATTTT.

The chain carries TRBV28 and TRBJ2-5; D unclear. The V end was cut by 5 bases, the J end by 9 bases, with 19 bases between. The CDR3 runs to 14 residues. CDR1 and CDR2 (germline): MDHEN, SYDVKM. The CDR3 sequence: CASSPNGHLGAQYF. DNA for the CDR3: TGTGCCAGCAGTCCCAACGGCCACCTTGGGGCCCAGTACTTC.

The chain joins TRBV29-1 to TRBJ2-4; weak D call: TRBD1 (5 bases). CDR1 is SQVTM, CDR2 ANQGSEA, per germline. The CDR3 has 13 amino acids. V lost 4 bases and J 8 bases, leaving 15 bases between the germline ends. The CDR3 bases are TGCAGCGTTGGTTCAAGGGGTGATGACATTCAGTACTTC. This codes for CSVGSRGDDIQYF.

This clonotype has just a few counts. Here the CDR3 DNA reads TGTGCCAGCCAAATAGACAGTAACTATGGCTACACCTTC. Translating it yields CASQIDSNYGYTF. The chain is built from TRBV28 and TRBJ1-2, with D tentatively TRBD1 (5 bases). The CDR3 covers 13 residues. V was pared by 8 bases and J by 1 base, with 11 bases between. CDR1 MDHEN and CDR2 SYDVKM come from the germline V gene.

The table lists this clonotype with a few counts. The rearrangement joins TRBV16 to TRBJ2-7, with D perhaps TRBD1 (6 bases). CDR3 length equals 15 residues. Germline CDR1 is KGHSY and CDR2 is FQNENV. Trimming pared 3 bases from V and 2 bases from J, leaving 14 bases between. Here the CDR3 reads CASSHRGQPPYEQYF. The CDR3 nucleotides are TGTGCCAGCAGCCATCGAGGACAGCCTCCCTACGAGCAGTACTTC. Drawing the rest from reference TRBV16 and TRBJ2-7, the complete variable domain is GEEVAQTPKHLVRGEGQKAKLYCAPIKGHSYVFWYQQVLKNEFKFLISFQNENVFDETGMPKERFSAKCLPNSPCSLEIQATKLEDSAVYFCASSHRGQPPYEQYFGPGTRLTVT.

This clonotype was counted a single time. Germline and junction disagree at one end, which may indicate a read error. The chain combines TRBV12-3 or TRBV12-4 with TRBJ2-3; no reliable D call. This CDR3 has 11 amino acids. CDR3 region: CVSSWEDTQYF. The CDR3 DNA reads TGTGTCAGCAGTTGGGAAGATACGCAGTATTTT.

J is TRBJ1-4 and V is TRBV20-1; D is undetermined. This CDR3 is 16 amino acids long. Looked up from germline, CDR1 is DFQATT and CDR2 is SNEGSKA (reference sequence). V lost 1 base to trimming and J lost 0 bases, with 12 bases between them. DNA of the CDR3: TGCAGTGCTAGAGCCCGACACTTTGCAACTAATGAAAAACTGTTTTTT. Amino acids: CSARARHFATNEKLFF.

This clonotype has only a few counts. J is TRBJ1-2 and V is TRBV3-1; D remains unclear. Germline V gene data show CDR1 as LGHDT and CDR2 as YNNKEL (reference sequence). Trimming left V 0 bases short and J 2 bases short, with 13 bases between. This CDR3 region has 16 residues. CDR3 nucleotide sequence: TGTGCCAGCAGCCAAGATTACAGCGGAGGCAACTATGGCTACACCTTC. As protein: CASSQDYSGGNYGYTF.

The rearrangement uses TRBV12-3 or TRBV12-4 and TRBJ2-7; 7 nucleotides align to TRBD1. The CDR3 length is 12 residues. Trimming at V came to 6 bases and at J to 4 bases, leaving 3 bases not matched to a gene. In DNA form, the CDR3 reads TGTGCCAGCAGATCGACAGGGTACGAGCAGTACTTC. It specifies CASRSTGYEQYF.